The present T cell receptor beta chain was sequenced within a study of blood T cell repertoires in COVID-19. Study-level information: COVID-19 samples, acute and convalescent, were from the United States, Italy and Spain.

Per the germline V gene, CDR1 is ENHRY and CDR2 is SYGVKD. The CDR3 sequence is 17 residues long. V lost 5 bases and J lost 1, with 17 bases in between. TCRdb's table, derived via immunoSEQ multiplex PCR, lists solely in-frame clones and lacks some. The repertoire holds around 25,000 clones, 88% seen once, with 20% to 25% in the top ten. This chain uses TRBV10-3 with TRBJ2-2, with D maybe TRBD1 (8 bases). This TCR derives from a man aged 70-80 years in a cohort sampled during active COVID-19. The sample consisted of peripheral blood. This CDR3 reads CAISQTGGAWNTGELFF. The CDR3 DNA is TGTGCCATCAGTCAAACAGGGGGGGCGTGGAACACCGGGGAGCTGTTTTTT.